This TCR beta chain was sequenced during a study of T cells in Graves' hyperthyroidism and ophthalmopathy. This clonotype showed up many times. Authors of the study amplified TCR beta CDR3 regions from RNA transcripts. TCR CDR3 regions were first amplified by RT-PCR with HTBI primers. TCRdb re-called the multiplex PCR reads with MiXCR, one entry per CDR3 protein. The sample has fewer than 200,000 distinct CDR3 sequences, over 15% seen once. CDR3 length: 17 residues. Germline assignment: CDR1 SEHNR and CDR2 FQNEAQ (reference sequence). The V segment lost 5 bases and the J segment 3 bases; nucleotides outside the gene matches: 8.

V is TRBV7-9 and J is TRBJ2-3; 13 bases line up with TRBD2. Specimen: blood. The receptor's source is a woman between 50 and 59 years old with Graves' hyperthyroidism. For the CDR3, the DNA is TGTGCCAGCAGCCTTACTAGCGGGGGGGCTGGAACAGATACGCAGTATTTT. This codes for CASSLTSGGAGTDTQYF.